The 5 T cell receptor beta chains presented below share a single source sample, sequenced in a study of T cells after yellow fever vaccination (dated 2019 in TCRdb). Library construction relied on 5' RACE. TCRdb records Illumina HiSeq 2500 as the sequencer. TCRdb itself trimmed the public reads at Q25 with fastp, ran MiXCR and retained productive beta chains. Each record represents a unique CDR3 protein, reported with the most common genes and DNA among its rows. The sample contains a few hundred thousand distinct CDR3 sequences, around 7.3% of them found a single time. Of the sample, roughly a sixth falls within the top ten clones. Explained via the paper, the treatment or condition label denotes: live attenuated yellow fever vaccine strain. The starting material was PBMCs, obtained about 49 days after the first yellow fever vaccination. All receptors come from a man aged 18 to 30 who received the YFV17D yellow fever vaccine.

The V call is TRBV5-1, the J call TRBJ2-3, with D tentatively TRBD1 (5 bases). V was shortened by 0 bases and J by 4 bases, with 15 bases between the two germline ends. Germline V gives CDR1 SGHRS, CDR2 YFSETQ. The CDR3 is 16 residues long. As DNA, the CDR3 is TGCGCCAGCAGCTTGGATCTGACAGTTACCTCAGATACGCAGTATTTT. Translating gives CASSLDLTVTSDTQYF.

The chain links TRBV20-1 to TRBJ1-2; D remains unclear. The CDR3 loop spans 13 amino acids. V was trimmed by 3 bases and J by 1 base, leaving 9 bases between them. Germline-derived CDR1 and CDR2 are DFQATT and SNEGSKA (reference sequence). The CDR3 here is CSASFPFNYGYTF. CDR3 nucleotides: TGCAGTGCTAGTTTCCCCTTTAACTATGGCTACACCTTC.

V and J are TRBV20-1 and TRBJ2-5; D gene ambiguous. The V end was cut by 3 bases, the J end by 5 bases, with 10 bases between. Germline loops: CDR1 DFQATT, CDR2 SNEGSKA (reference sequence). This CDR3 comprises 12 residues. CDR3: CSASPGLETQYF. The CDR3 DNA is TGCAGTGCTAGTCCTGGGTTGGAGACCCAGTACTTC.

The J gene is TRBJ1-1, the V gene TRBV4-1, with 7 bases matching TRBD1. Germline values: CDR1 MGHRA, CDR2 YSYEKL. Unmatched junction bases numbered 9, after V lost 0 bases and J lost 2 bases. The CDR3 is 17 residues long. The CDR3 DNA reads TGCGCCAGCAGCCAAGAATTTAGGACAGGTGATAACACTGAAGCTTTCTTT. Translating gives CASSQEFRTGDNTEAFF.

The chain links TRBV15 to TRBJ2-5; D unresolved. V was trimmed by 3 bases and J by 3 bases, leaving 8 bases between them. This CDR3 contains 13 residues. In germline, CDR1 is LNHNV, CDR2 YYDKDF (reference sequence). CDR3 coding DNA: TGTGCCACCAGCAGTCCCGGCAAAGAGACCCAGTACTTC. It translates to CATSSPGKETQYF.